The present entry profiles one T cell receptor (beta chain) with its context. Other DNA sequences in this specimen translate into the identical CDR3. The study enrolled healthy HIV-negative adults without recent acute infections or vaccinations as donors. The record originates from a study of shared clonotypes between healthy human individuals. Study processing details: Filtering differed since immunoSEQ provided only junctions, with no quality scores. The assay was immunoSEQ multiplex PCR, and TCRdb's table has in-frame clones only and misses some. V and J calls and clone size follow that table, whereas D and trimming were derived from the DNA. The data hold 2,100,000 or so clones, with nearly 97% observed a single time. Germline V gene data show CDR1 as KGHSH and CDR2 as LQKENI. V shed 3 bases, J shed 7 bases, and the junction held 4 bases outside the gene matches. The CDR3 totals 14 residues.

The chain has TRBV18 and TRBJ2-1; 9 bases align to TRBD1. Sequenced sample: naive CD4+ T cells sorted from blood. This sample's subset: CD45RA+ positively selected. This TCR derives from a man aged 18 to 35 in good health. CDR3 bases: TGTGCCAGCTCACCCGGACAGGGGCGGAATGAGCAGTTCTTC. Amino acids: CASSPGQGRNEQFF.